These 22 T cell receptor beta chains originate from one sample sequenced in a study of blood T cells in healthy people across ages. For the second PCR, which ran for roughly 6 to 12 cycles, a sample-barcoded 5' primer and a J-beta primer mix were used. TCRdb independently ran MiXCR on the 5' RACE reads; one entry per CDR3 protein. The repertoire holds about 2 million distinct CDR3 sequences, with around half as singletons. The sample comprised blood. The receptors stem from a woman between 40 and 50 years old in good health.

The CDR3 DNA sequence: TGTGCCAGCAGAGTTCGGGACAGGGTTTTGGAGACCCAGTACTTC. Amino acids: CASRVRDRVLETQYF. This chain joins TRBV6-2 or TRBV6-3 and TRBJ2-5; 9 bases fit TRBD1. Germline V lookup: CDR1 MNHEY, CDR2 SVGEGT. CDR3 length: 15 residues. Trimming took 6 bases from V and 5 from J; bases not matched to a gene: 10.

The chain joins TRBV6-2 or TRBV6-3 to TRBJ1-4; no clear D gene. Germline-derived CDR1 and CDR2 are MNHEY and SVGEGT. Trimming stripped 6 bases from V and 13 bases from J, with 24 bases between. This CDR3 has 15 residues. The CDR3 spells CASSPDENQMKRLFF. CDR3 coding DNA: TGTGCCAGCAGCCCCGACGAGAATCAAATGAAAAGACTGTTTTTT.

Turning to this clonotype: Mismatch with germline at one junction end may stem from a read error. The chain is built from TRBV2 and TRBJ2-5; 7 bases align to TRBD2. Germline loops: CDR1 SNHLY, CDR2 FYNNEI. The CDR3 is made up of 13 amino acids. The CDR3 DNA reads TGTGCCAGATCGAGGGGAGGGAAAGAGGCCCAGTACTTC. Translated, it gives CARSRGGKEAQYF.

In its sample, this clonotype was seen a few times. The chain joins TRBV7-9 to TRBJ2-3; tentatively, D is TRBD2 (6 bases). The CDR3 is 18 amino acids. CDR1 and CDR2 (germline): SEHNR, FQNEAQ (reference sequence). Trimming shortened V by 1 base and J by 2 bases, and 19 bases separated the two germline ends. This CDR3 reads CASSLVGVRDSNTDTQYF. The CDR3 DNA reads as TGTGCCAGCAGCTTAGTCGGGGTCCGGGACTCCAACACAGATACGCAGTATTTT.

This clonotype turned up a few times. The DNA for the CDR3 is TGCAGTGCTCTTCGGTCGCTGGTGGTGGAGACCCAGTACTTC. As protein: CSALRSLVVETQYF. The chain uses TRBV20-1 and TRBJ2-5, with D unclear. The germline V gene has CDR1 DFQATT and CDR2 SNEGSKA (reference sequence). Trimming shortened V by 5 bases and J by 5 bases, and 18 bases separated the two germline ends. The CDR3 totals 14 residues.

V and J are TRBV3-1 and TRBJ1-2; D perhaps matches TRBD1 (5 bases). This CDR3 has 14 amino acids. Germline-derived CDR1 and CDR2 are LGHDT and YNNKEL (reference sequence). Trimming left V 2 bases short and J 7 bases short, with 14 bases between. The CDR3 sequence is CASSQRGDGSGYTF. CDR3 in DNA: TGTGCCAGCAGCCAAAGGGGCGACGGCTCTGGCTACACCTTC.

V usage is TRBV7-3 and J usage is TRBJ2-6, with a weak D call TRBD2 (5 bases). The CDR3 is made up of 18 amino acids. CDR1 is SGHTA and CDR2 is FQGTGA in the germline V gene. The V gene lost 4 bases and the J gene lost 1 base, with 17 bases spanning the gap. The CDR3 bases are TGTGCCAGCAGCTCCTACCGCGGCCCGGGGTCTGGGGCCAACGTCCTGACTTTC. It is translated as CASSSYRGPGSGANVLTF. The whole variable domain, remainder taken from reference TRBV7-3 and TRBJ2-6, is GAGVSQTPSNKVTEKGKYVELRCDPISGHTALYWYRQSLGQGPEFLIYFQGTGAADDSGLPNDRFFAVRPEGSVSTLKIQRTERGDSAVYLCASSSYRGPGSGANVLTFGAGSRLTVL.

As regards this clonotype: Its ends do not fully match the called genes, so a read error is possible. The gene calls are TRBV10-2 and TRBJ2-5; D unresolved. Germline CDR1 reads WSHSY; CDR2 reads SAAADI. The CDR3 extends over 15 amino acids. This CDR3 is CASSPAEWYQETQYF. Written as DNA, the CDR3 is TGCGCCAGCAGTCCAGCCGAATGGTACCAAGAAACCCAGTACTTC.

This clonotype was counted a few times. V and J are TRBV6-5 and TRBJ1-1, with no clear D. Germline V gene data show CDR1 as MNHEY and CDR2 as SVGAGI. Trimming pared 10 bases from V and 5 bases from J, leaving 17 bases between. CDR3 length: 13 residues. CDR3 residues: CATKWRLDTEAFF. In DNA, the CDR3 is TGTGCCACCAAATGGCGGTTGGATACTGAAGCTTTCTTT.

The V call is TRBV29-1, the J call TRBJ2-3; TRBD2 might be the D (5 bases). Germline CDR1 SQVTM, CDR2 ANQGSEA. This CDR3 contains 15 residues. V lost 7 bases, J lost 4 bases, and 21 bases lay in between. The CDR3 reads CSAPQSGTDPDTQYF. For the CDR3, the DNA is TGCAGCGCCCCACAAAGCGGAACGGATCCAGATACGCAGTATTTT.

The chain joins TRBV12-3 or TRBV12-4 to TRBJ1-2, with unresolved D. The CDR3 has 13 amino acids. V lost 5 bases to trimming and J lost 4 bases, with 11 bases between them. The CDR3 here is CASSIRPAYGYTF. CDR3 bases: TGTGCCAGCAGTATCCGCCCAGCCTATGGCTACACCTTC.

This clonotype has just a few counts. The V call is TRBV4-2, the J call TRBJ1-2; no firm D call. V was shortened by 0 bases and J by 0 bases, with 8 bases between the two germline ends. The V gene's germline CDR1 is LGHNA and CDR2 YNFKEQ. There are 15 residues in the CDR3. CDR3 nucleotides: TGTGCCAGCAGCCAAGATCAAGGGACTAACTATGGCTACACCTTC. Amino acid sequence: CASSQDQGTNYGYTF.

This clonotype was picked up a small number of times. The chain joins TRBV6-5 to TRBJ2-7, with D unclear. The length of the CDR3 is 13 residues. The germline CDR1 and CDR2 sequences are MNHEY and SVGAGI. Between the trimmed V and J ends, which lost 1 base and 4 bases, there was a span of 8 bases. DNA of the CDR3: TGTGCCAGCAGTTACTACCCGAATTACGAGCAGTACTTC. This codes for CASSYYPNYEQYF.

The V and J genes are TRBV12-3 or TRBV12-4 and TRBJ2-1; the D gene could be TRBD1 or TRBD2 (5 bases each). Deletions cut 5 bases from V and 6 bases from J, with 11 bases between. The CDR3 is 13 amino acids. CDR3 loop: CASSPRDLNEQFF. In DNA form, the CDR3 reads TGTGCCAGCAGTCCCCGGGACCTCAATGAGCAGTTCTTC.

CDR3 coding DNA: TGTGCCAGCAGTGTGGGACAGACCTACACTGAAGCTTTCTTT. Translating gives CASSVGQTYTEAFF. The chain carries TRBV6-2 or TRBV6-3 and TRBJ1-1, with TRBD1 matching over 7 bases. The junction had 6 bases not matched to a gene; V was cut back by 5 bases and J by 3 bases. This CDR3 contains 14 residues. Per germline, CDR1 MNHEY and CDR2 SVGEGT.

V gene TRBV6-5 combines with J gene TRBJ2-3; D perhaps matches TRBD1 (6 bases). There are 13 residues in the CDR3. V was trimmed by 6 bases and J by 4 bases, leaving 11 bases between them. Germline values: CDR1 MNHEY, CDR2 SVGAGI. The CDR3 sequence: CASRQGFSDTQYF. In nucleotides, the CDR3 is TGTGCCAGCAGACAGGGTTTTTCAGATACGCAGTATTTT.

This clonotype occurred once. The chain joins TRBV6-2 or TRBV6-3 to TRBJ1-1; D is uncertain. Per germline, CDR1 MNHEY and CDR2 SVGEGT. With 2 bases removed from V and 3 bases from J, the gap between germline ends came to 10 bases. The CDR3 runs to 14 residues. The DNA for the CDR3 is TGTGCCAGCAGTTACGGTACGCAGTACACTGAAGCTTTCTTT. Translated: CASSYGTQYTEAFF.

This clonotype was seen more than once but under ten times. The rearrangement joins TRBV7-9 to TRBJ2-3; D not certain. With 5 bases removed from V and 4 bases from J, the gap between germline ends came to 10 bases. The CDR3 totals 13 residues. The germline gives CDR1 SEHNR, CDR2 FQNEAQ (reference sequence). The CDR3 sequence: CASSVELADTQYF. The CDR3 DNA reads as TGTGCCAGCAGCGTGGAGTTAGCAGATACGCAGTATTTT.

The rearrangement joins TRBV6-2 or TRBV6-3 to TRBJ2-7, with D unclear. Germline assignment: CDR1 MNHEY and CDR2 SVGEGT. The V end was cut by 3 bases, the J end by 3 bases, with 12 bases between. The CDR3 spans 14 residues. CDR3 region: CASSYGTNLYEQYF. The CDR3 DNA is TGTGCCAGCAGTTATGGCACAAACCTCTACGAGCAGTACTTC.

The chain combines TRBV12-5 with TRBJ2-1; TRBD1 is a possible D gene (6 bases). The CDR3 sequence is 11 residues long. CDR1 is LGHNT and CDR2 is FRNRAP in the germline V gene. V gave up 7 bases and J gave up 10 bases, with 11 bases separating them. Here the CDR3 reads CASALGGEQFF. CDR3 sequence (DNA): TGTGCTAGTGCCTTAGGGGGAGAGCAGTTCTTC.

This clonotype appeared a few times. The chain is built from TRBV12-3 or TRBV12-4 and TRBJ2-5; a weak D match, TRBD2 (5 bases). The germline V and J ends were trimmed by 5 bases and 11 bases, with 12 bases remaining between them. The CDR3 length is 11 residues. The CDR3 nucleotides read TGTGCCAGCAGTGCAGGTAGGGAGCAGTACTTC. Amino acid sequence: CASSAGREQYF.

The chain carries TRBV9 and TRBJ2-1, with a weak D call TRBD2 (7 bases). V lost 4 bases and J 5 bases, leaving 16 bases between the germline ends. In germline, CDR1 is SGDLS, CDR2 YYNGEE. CDR3 size: 15 residues. CDR3 nucleotide sequence: TGTGCCAGCAGCACCACGGGGGGCGGAGACAATGAGCAGTTCTTC. Translated: CASSTTGGGDNEQFF.